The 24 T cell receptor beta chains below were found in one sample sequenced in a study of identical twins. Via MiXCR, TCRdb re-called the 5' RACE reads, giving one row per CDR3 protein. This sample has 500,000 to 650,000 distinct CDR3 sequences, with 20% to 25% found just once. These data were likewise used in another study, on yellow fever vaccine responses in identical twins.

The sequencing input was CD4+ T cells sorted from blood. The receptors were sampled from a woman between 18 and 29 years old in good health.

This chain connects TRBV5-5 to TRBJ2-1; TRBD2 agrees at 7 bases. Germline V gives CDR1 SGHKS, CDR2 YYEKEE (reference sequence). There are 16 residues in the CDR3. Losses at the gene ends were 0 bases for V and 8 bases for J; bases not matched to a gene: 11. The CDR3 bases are TGTGCCAGCAGCTTGGGGGGGGGTACCCTAGGTTATGAGCAGTTCTTC. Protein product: CASSLGGGTLGYEQFF.

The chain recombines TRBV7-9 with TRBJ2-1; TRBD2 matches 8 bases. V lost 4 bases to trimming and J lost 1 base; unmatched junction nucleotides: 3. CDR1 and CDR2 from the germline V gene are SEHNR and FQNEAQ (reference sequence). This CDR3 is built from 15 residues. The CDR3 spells CASSSIAGSYNEQFF. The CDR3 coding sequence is TGTGCCAGCAGCTCCATAGCGGGATCCTACAATGAGCAGTTCTTC.

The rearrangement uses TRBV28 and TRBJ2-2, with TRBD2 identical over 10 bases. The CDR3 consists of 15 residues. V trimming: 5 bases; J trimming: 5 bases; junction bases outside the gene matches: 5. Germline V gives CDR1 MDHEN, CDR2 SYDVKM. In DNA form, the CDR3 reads TGTGCCAGCAGTCAAAGCGGGGGGGGGACCGGGGAGCTGTTTTTT. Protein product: CASSQSGGGTGELFF.

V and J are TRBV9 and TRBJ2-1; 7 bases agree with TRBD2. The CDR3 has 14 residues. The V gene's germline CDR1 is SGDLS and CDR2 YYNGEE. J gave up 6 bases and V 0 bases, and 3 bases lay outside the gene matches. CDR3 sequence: CASSVEAGSNEQFF. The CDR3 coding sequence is TGTGCCAGCAGCGTAGAAGCGGGGAGCAATGAGCAGTTCTTC. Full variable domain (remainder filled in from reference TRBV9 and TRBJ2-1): DSGVTQTPKHLITATGQRVTLRCSPRSGDLSVYWYQQSLDQGLQFLIQYYNGEERAKGNILERFSAQQFPDLHSELNLSSLELGDSALYFCASSVEAGSNEQFFGPGTRLTVL.

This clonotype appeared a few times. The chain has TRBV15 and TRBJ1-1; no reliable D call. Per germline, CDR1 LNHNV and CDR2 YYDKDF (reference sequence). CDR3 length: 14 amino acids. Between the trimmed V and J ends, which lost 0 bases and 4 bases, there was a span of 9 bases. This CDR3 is CATSRDRVSTEAFF. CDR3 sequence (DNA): TGTGCCACCAGCAGAGATCGTGTGAGCACTGAAGCTTTCTTT.

As DNA, the CDR3 is TGCGCCAGCAGCTTGGTGCGCCTGGGACTAGCGGGTACCGGGGAGCTGTTTTTT. Translation gives CASSLVRLGLAGTGELFF. The V call is TRBV5-1, the J call TRBJ2-2, with TRBD2 identical over 12 bases. This CDR3 is 18 amino acids long. V lost 0 bases to trimming and J lost 5 bases; unmatched junction nucleotides: 8. CDR1 SGHRS and CDR2 YFSETQ come from the germline V gene.

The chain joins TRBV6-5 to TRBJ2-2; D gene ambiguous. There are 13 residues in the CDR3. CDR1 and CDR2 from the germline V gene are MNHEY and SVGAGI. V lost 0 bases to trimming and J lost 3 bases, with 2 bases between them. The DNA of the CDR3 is TGTGCCAGCAGTTACTCGTACACCGGGGAGCTGTTTTTT. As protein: CASSYSYTGELFF.

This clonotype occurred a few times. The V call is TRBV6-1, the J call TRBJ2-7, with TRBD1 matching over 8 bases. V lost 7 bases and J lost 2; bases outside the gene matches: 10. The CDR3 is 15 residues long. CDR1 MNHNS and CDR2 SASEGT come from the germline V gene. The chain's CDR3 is CASMNRGIKPYEQYF. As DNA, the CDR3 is TGTGCCAGCATGAACAGGGGGATAAAGCCCTACGAGCAGTACTTC.

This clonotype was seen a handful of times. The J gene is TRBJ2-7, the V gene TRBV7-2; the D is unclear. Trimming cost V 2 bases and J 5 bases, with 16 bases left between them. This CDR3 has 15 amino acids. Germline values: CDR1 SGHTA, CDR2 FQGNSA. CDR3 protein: CASSLSSGFLNEQYV. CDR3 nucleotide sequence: TGTGCCAGCAGCTTAAGTTCCGGGTTTCTTAACGAGCAGTACGTC.

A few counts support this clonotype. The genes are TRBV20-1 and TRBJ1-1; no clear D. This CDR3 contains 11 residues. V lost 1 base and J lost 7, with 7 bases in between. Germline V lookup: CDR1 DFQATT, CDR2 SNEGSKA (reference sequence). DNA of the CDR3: TGCAGTGCTAGAGGTATTGGTGAAGCTTTCTTT. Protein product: CSARGIGEAFF.

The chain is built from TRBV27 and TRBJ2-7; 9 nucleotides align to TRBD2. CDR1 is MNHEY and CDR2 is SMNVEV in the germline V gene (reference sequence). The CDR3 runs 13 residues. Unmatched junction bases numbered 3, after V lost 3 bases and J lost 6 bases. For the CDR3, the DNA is TGTGCCAGCAGTTTGCGGGAGGGCCGCGAGCAGTACTTC. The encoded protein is CASSLREGREQYF.

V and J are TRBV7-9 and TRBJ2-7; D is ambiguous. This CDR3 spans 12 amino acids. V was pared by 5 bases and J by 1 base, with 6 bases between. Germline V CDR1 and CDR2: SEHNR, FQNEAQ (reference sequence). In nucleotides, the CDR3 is TGTGCCAGCAGCACCAATTCCTACGAGCAGTACGTC. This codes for CASSTNSYEQYV.

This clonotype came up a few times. The CDR3 loop reads CASRQDRGTYEQYV. The CDR3, as DNA: TGTGCCAGCAGGCAGGACAGGGGCACCTACGAGCAGTACGTC. V usage is TRBV6-1 and J usage is TRBJ2-7; 9 bases match TRBD1. Germline lookup yields CDR1 MNHNS and CDR2 SASEGT. This CDR3 is 14 amino acids long. The V and J ends lost 6 bases and 2 bases, in that order; junction bases with no gene match: 5.

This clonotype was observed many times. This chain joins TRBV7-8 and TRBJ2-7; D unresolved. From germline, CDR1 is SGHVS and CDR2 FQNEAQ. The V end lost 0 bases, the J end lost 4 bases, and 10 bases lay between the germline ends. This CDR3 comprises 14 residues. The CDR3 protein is CASSLAGLAYEQYV. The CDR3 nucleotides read TGTGCCAGCAGCTTAGCTGGGTTAGCTTACGAGCAGTACGTC.

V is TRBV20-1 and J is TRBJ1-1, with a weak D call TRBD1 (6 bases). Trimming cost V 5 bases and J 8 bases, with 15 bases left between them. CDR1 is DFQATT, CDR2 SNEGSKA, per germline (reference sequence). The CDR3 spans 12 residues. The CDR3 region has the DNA TGCAGTGCTCCTTTCACAGGGAGGGAAGCTTTCTTT. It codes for CSAPFTGREAFF.

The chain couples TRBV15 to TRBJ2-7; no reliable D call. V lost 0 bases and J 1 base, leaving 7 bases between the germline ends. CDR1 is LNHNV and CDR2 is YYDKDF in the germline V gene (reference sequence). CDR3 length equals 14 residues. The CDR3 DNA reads TGTGCCACCAGCAGAGAAATGGGGTCCTACGAGCAGTACTTC. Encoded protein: CATSREMGSYEQYF.

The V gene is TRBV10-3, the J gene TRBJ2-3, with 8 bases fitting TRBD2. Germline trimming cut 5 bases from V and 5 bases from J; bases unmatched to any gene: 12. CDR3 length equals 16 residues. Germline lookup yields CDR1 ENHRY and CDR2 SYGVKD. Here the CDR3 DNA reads TGTGCCATCAGTCCTAAGTTCGGGGGGGCCGGAGATACGCAGTATTTT. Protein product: CAISPKFGGAGDTQYF.

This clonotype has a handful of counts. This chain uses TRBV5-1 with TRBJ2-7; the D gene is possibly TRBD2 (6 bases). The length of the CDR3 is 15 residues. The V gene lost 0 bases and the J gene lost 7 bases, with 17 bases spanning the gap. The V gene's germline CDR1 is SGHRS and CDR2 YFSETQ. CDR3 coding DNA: TGCGCCAGCAGCTTGGCCGCGGGATTATATGGAGAGCAGTACTTC. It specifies CASSLAAGLYGEQYF.

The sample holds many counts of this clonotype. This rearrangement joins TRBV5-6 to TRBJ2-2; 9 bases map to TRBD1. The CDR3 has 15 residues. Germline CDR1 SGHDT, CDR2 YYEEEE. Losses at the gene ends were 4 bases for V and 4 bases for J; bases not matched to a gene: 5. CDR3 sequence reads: CASSVGQGLTGELFF. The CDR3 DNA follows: TGTGCCAGCAGCGTGGGACAGGGTCTCACCGGGGAGCTGTTTTTT.

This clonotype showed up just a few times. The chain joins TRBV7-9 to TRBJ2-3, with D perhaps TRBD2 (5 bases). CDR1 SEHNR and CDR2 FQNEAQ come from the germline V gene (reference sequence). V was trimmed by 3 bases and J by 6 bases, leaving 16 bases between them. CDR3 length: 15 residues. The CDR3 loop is CASSFSFRGFDTQYF. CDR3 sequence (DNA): TGTGCCAGCAGCTTCTCGTTTAGAGGGTTTGATACGCAGTATTTT. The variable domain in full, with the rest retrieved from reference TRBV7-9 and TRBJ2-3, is DTGVSQNPRHKITKRGQNVTFRCDPISEHNRLYWYRQTLGQGPEFLTYFQNEAQLEKSRLLSDRFSAERPKGSFSTLEIQRTEQGDSAMYLCASSFSFRGFDTQYFGPGTRLTVL.

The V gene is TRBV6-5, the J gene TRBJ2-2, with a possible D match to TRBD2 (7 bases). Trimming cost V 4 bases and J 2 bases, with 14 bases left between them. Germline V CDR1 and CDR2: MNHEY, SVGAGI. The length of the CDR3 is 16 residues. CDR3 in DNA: TGTGCCAGCAGTTTTACGGGGGGCCCTAACACCGGGGAGCTGTTTTTT. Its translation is CASSFTGGPNTGELFF.

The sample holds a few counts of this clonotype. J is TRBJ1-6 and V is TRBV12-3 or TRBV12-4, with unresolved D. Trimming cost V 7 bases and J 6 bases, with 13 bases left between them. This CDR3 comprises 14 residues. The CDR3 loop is CASTPAAGNSPLHF. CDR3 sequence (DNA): TGTGCCAGCACCCCCGCTGCGGGTAATTCACCCCTCCACTTT.

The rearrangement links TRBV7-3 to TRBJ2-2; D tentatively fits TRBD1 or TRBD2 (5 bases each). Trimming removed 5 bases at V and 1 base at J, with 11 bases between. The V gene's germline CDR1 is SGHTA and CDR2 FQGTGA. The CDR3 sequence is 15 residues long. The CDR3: CASSHGTGNTGELFF. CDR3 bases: TGTGCCAGCAGCCACGGGACCGGGAACACCGGGGAGCTGTTTTTT.

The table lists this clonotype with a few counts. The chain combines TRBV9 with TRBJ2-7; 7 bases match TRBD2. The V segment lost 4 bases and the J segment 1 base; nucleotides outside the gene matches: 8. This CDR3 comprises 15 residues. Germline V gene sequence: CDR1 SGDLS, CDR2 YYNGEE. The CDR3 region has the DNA TGTGCCAGCAGCCCTTGGGAGGGGAGATCCTACGAGCAGTACTTC. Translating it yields CASSPWEGRSYEQYF.